Each of the 24 T cell receptor beta chains below was sequenced from the same sample in a study of blood T cell repertoires in COVID-19. This table comes from immunoSEQ multiplex PCR, and its TCRdb copy is limited to in-frame clones, with some not included. The sample has 320,000 or so clones; about 88% are singletons. Sequenced: PBMCs or T cells enriched from blood (not recorded which). These receptors originate from a woman aged 30 to 39 who had recovered from COVID-19.

V and J are TRBV3-1 (or the pseudogene TRBV3-2) and TRBJ2-2, with 16 nucleotides matching TRBD2. Germline-derived CDR1 and CDR2 are LGHDT and YNNKEL (reference sequence). This CDR3 spans 19 amino acids. V trimming: 4 bases; J trimming: 4 bases; junction bases outside the gene matches: 9. The CDR3 DNA sequence: TGTGCCAGCAGCCTGTCGGGACTAGCGGGGGGGCCGACCACCGGGGAGCTGTTTTTT. Its protein product is CASSLSGLAGGPTTGELFF.

A few counts support this clone. The chain links TRBV28 to TRBJ2-1; 9 nucleotides match TRBD1. The CDR3 has 15 residues. With V trimmed by 6 bases and J by 6 bases, 9 bases remained unmatched. Germline CDR1 MDHEN, CDR2 SYDVKM. The DNA for the CDR3 is TGTGCCAGCAGCTACCCTGGACAGGGGCGCAATGAGCAGTTCTTC. Its translation is CASSYPGQGRNEQFF.

The chain joins TRBV9 to TRBJ2-5; 12 bases map to TRBD2. J lost 5 bases, V lost 0 bases, and 8 bases had no gene match. Per the germline V gene, CDR1 is SGDLS and CDR2 is YYNGEE. There are 17 residues in the CDR3. CDR3 sequence (DNA): TGTGCCAGCAGCGTAGGATCTAGCGGGGGGGCCTCGGAGACCCAGTACTTC. It translates to CASSVGSSGGASETQYF. Based on the CDR3 plus reference TRBV9 and TRBJ2-5, the full variable domain is DSGVTQTPKHLITATGQRVTLRCSPRSGDLSVYWYQQSLDQGLQFLIQYYNGEERAKGNILERFSAQQFPDLHSELNLSSLELGDSALYFCASSVGSSGGASETQYFGPGTRLLVL.

This rearrangement joins TRBV10-2 to TRBJ1-5; 9 bases agree with TRBD1. Germline-derived CDR1 and CDR2 are WSHSY and SAAADI. The CDR3 has 14 residues. V gave up 4 bases and J gave up 4 bases; unmatched junction bases: 2. The chain's CDR3 is CASSAQGANQPQHF. In DNA, the CDR3 is TGCGCCAGCAGTGCACAGGGGGCTAATCAGCCCCAGCATTTT.

The chain has TRBV11-2 and TRBJ2-1, with a weak D call TRBD2 (6 bases). Trimming removed 8 bases from V and 6 bases from J, with 14 bases in between. The CDR3 contains 13 residues. CDR1 and CDR2 from the germline V gene are SGHAT and FQNNGV. CDR3 amino acids: CASRMGGRNEQFF. CDR3 in DNA: TGTGCCAGCCGCATGGGGGGTCGCAATGAGCAGTTCTTC.

The chain uses TRBV6-1 and TRBJ2-1, with 8 bases that match TRBD1. CDR1 is MNHNS and CDR2 is SASEGT in the germline V gene. CDR3 length: 16 residues. V was pared by 1 base and J by 4 bases, with 6 bases of the junction left unmatched. Here the CDR3 DNA reads TGTGCCAGCAGTGAAGATCGCAGGGGGCTTTACAATGAGCAGTTCTTC. This codes for CASSEDRRGLYNEQFF.

The chain is built from TRBV6-1 and TRBJ1-5; D might be TRBD1 (5 bases). Trimming stripped 1 base from V and 0 bases from J, with 10 bases between. Germline V CDR1 and CDR2: MNHNS, SASEGT. CDR3 length: 16 amino acids. In DNA, the CDR3 is TGTGCCAGCAGTGAAGGGGGCCGGTATAGCAATCAGCCCCAGCATTTT. This gives the protein CASSEGGRYSNQPQHF.

J is TRBJ1-6 and V is TRBV24-1; D unclear. The germline V and J ends were trimmed by 9 bases and 1 base, with 15 bases remaining between them. Per the germline V gene, CDR1 is KGHDR and CDR2 is SFDVKD. The CDR3 consists of 16 residues. CDR3 DNA: TGTGCCACCTTGTCCCAGCCGAGGTCCTATAATTCACCCCTCCACTTT. It encodes CATLSQPRSYNSPLHF.

The V gene is TRBV2, the J gene TRBJ2-1; 11 bases are shared with TRBD2. V shed 4 bases and J 9 bases; nucleotides not matched to a gene: 11. Germline lookup yields CDR1 SNHLY and CDR2 FYNNEI. The CDR3 totals 16 residues. DNA for the CDR3: TGTGCCAGCAGTGTCAACCTAGCGGGGGGCCGAGGTGAGCAGTTCTTC. Protein product: CASSVNLAGGRGEQFF.

This chain links TRBV2 with TRBJ1-5, with no clear D. Between the trimmed V and J ends, which lost 3 bases and 5 bases, there was a span of 8 bases. Germline CDR1 SNHLY, CDR2 FYNNEI. The CDR3 totals 13 residues. The DNA for the CDR3 is TGTGCCAGCAGTGATGACAACTATCAGCCCCAGCATTTT. It codes for CASSDDNYQPQHF.

V usage is TRBV28 and J usage is TRBJ1-6; D is perhaps TRBD1 (6 bases). Trimming removed 6 bases from V and 4 bases from J, with 13 bases in between. In germline, CDR1 is MDHEN, CDR2 SYDVKM. The CDR3 is 15 amino acids. CDR3 residues: CASSPGTPYNSPLHF. DNA of the CDR3: TGTGCCAGCAGCCCAGGGACACCTTATAATTCACCCCTCCACTTT. Combining the CDR3 with reference TRBV28 and TRBJ1-6 gives the whole variable domain DVKVTQSSRYLVKRTGEKVFLECVQDMDHENMFWYRQDPGLGLRLIYFSYDVKMKEKGDIPEGYSVSREKKERFSLILESASTNQTSMYLCASSPGTPYNSPLHFGNGTRLTVT.

This clone was picked up one time. The V gene is TRBV25-1, the J gene TRBJ1-5, with a tentative D call TRBD1 (6 bases). V shed 1 base and J shed 2 bases, with 12 bases lying between them. The CDR3 totals 16 residues. Germline V lookup: CDR1 MGHDK, CDR2 SYGVNS. The CDR3 DNA follows: TGTGCCAGCAGTGAATGGGGGGGGCAAGGCAATCAGCCCCAGCATTTT. Amino acids: CASSEWGGQGNQPQHF.

The chain employs TRBV19 and TRBJ1-4, with TRBD1 as a possible D gene (5 bases). V was clipped by 6 bases and J by 7 bases, with 18 bases between them. Germline loops: CDR1 LNHDA, CDR2 SQIVND (reference sequence). The CDR3 is made up of 15 amino acids. DNA of the CDR3: TGTGCCAGTAGGCCCTCGGGGGGAGAGGGTGAAAAACTGTTTTTT. Protein product: CASRPSGGEGEKLFF.

The chain combines TRBV29-1 with TRBJ1-4, with 7 bases that match TRBD1. Germline V gene sequence: CDR1 SQVTM, CDR2 ANQGSEA. Trimming took 0 bases from V and 11 from J; bases not matched to a gene: 15. The CDR3 is made up of 16 amino acids. CDR3: CSVEEKKQGISRKLFF. The CDR3 DNA sequence: TGCAGCGTTGAAGAGAAAAAACAGGGGATAAGTCGGAAACTGTTTTTT. Variable domain in full (rest from reference TRBV29-1 and TRBJ1-4): SAVISQKPSRDICQRGTSLTIQCQVDSQVTMMFWYRQQPGQSLTLIATANQGSEATYESGFVIDKFPISRPNLTFSTLTVSNMSPEDSSIYLCSVEEKKQGISRKLFFGSGTQLSVL.

The V call is TRBV27, the J call TRBJ2-2; the D gene is possibly TRBD1 (6 bases). In germline, CDR1 is MNHEY, CDR2 SMNVEV (reference sequence). V shed 9 bases and J shed 2 bases, with 13 bases lying between them. CDR3 length: 14 amino acids. Here the CDR3 DNA reads TGTGCCAGTACGGGACACATAAACACCGGGGAGCTGTTTTTT. It translates to CASTGHINTGELFF.

This chain connects TRBV1 to TRBJ2-2; the table's D gene call, TRBD1, was not cross checked with the DNA. TRBV1 has pseudogene status. The CDR3 spans 16 residues. In nucleotides, the CDR3 is TGCACCAGCAGCCAATCCCGACAGGGGGGGACCGGGGAGCTGTTTTTT. Amino acids: CTSSQSRQGGTGELFF.

The chain uses TRBV27 and TRBJ2-7; TRBD1 agrees at 9 bases. V trimming: 6 bases; J trimming: 1 base; junction bases outside the gene matches: 13. The germline V gene encodes CDR1 MNHEY and CDR2 SMNVEV (reference sequence). This CDR3 is 17 amino acids long. The CDR3 DNA reads TGTGCCAGCAGCCCACCAAACCGGGACAGGGAGTCCTACGAGCAGTACTTC. As protein: CASSPPNRDRESYEQYF.

This sequence joins TRBV6-4 and TRBJ1-6; 10 bases are shared with TRBD1. The CDR3 length is 15 residues. Germline assignment: CDR1 MRHNA and CDR2 SNTAGT. After removal of 7 bases from V and 8 bases from J, the junction contained 8 bases not matched to a gene. Written as DNA, the CDR3 is TGTGCCAGCACCGGACAGGGGGTTCGGTATTCACCCCTCCACTTT. Amino acid sequence: CASTGQGVRYSPLHF.

The rearrangement joins TRBV2 to TRBJ2-5; 8 bases align to TRBD1. The V gene's germline CDR1 is SNHLY and CDR2 FYNNEI. V shed 7 bases, J shed 1 base, and the junction held 8 bases outside the gene matches. This CDR3 comprises 15 residues. CDR3 loop: CASTATGTGQETQYF. Written as DNA, the CDR3 is TGTGCCAGCACTGCCACCGGGACAGGCCAAGAGACCCAGTACTTC.

The chain has TRBV19 and TRBJ1-5; 8 nucleotides align to TRBD1. Germline V gene lookup returns CDR1 LNHDA and CDR2 SQIVND (reference sequence). V gave up 3 bases and J gave up 2 bases; unmatched junction bases: 6. This CDR3 is 16 amino acids long. The CDR3 region is CASSMTGALGNQPQHF. The CDR3 region has the DNA TGTGCCAGTAGTATGACAGGGGCTCTCGGCAATCAGCCCCAGCATTTT.

The chain is built from TRBV11-2 and TRBJ2-3; D is ambiguous. The germline V gene has CDR1 SGHAT and CDR2 FQNNGV. The CDR3 runs 14 residues. V lost 2 bases to trimming and J lost 3 bases, with 9 bases between them. CDR3 region: CASSLRGGTDTQYF. CDR3 sequence (DNA): TGTGCCAGCAGCTTACGCGGTGGGACAGATACGCAGTATTTT. The full variable domain, with the rest looked up from reference TRBV11-2 and TRBJ2-3, is EAGVAQSPRYKIIEKRQSVAFWCNPISGHATLYWYQQILGQGPKLLIQFQNNGVVDDSQLPKDRFSAERLKGVDSTLKIQPAKLEDSAVYLCASSLRGGTDTQYFGPGTRLTVL.

The J gene is TRBJ2-3, the V gene TRBV5-4; 9 bases fit TRBD2. From germline, CDR1 is SGHNT and CDR2 YYREEE (reference sequence). V dropped 4 bases and J dropped 0; count of bases not matched to a gene: 6. This CDR3 has 16 amino acids. CDR3 sequence: CASSGIAGASTDTQYF. The CDR3 DNA is TGTGCCAGCAGCGGAATAGCGGGGGCTAGCACAGATACGCAGTATTTT.

The V call is TRBV6-2 or TRBV6-3, the J call TRBJ2-7, with D perhaps matching TRBD1 (5 bases). Germline values: CDR1 MNHEY, CDR2 SVGEGT. The length of the CDR3 is 16 residues. The V end lost 1 base, the J end lost 0 bases, and 13 bases lay between the germline ends. Written as DNA, the CDR3 is TGTGCCAGCAGTTACTTTCAGGGCAGGCTCTCCTACGAGCAGTACTTC. This codes for CASSYFQGRLSYEQYF.

The chain employs TRBV19 and TRBJ2-1, with TRBD1 identical over 7 bases. V dropped 9 bases and J dropped 6; count of bases not matched to a gene: 11. This CDR3 spans 14 amino acids. The germline V gene has CDR1 LNHDA and CDR2 SQIVND (reference sequence). This CDR3 is CASKGQPPSNEQFF. In nucleotides, the CDR3 is TGTGCCAGCAAGGGACAGCCCCCCTCCAATGAGCAGTTCTTC.